The entry below gives a single T cell receptor beta chain sequence along with its context. The antigen is not known. This entry comes from a study of T cells in Graves' hyperthyroidism and ophthalmopathy. Regarding the study as a whole: Progression to ophthalmopathy was predicted a median of roughly seven months early.

Amplified TCR beta CDR3 regions derived from RNA transcripts. TCR CDR3 underwent first-round RT-PCR with the HTBI primer set. TCRdb reanalysed the multiplex PCR reads using MiXCR and keeps one entry per CDR3 protein. Of about 560,000 distinct CDR3 sequences listed, around 13% are singletons. Sequenced material: blood. The clonotype comes from a woman in her 40s with Graves' hyperthyroidism.

DNA of the CDR3: TGTGCCAGCAGGCAGACGGGAGGCTCCTACAATGAGCAGTTCTTC. This codes for CASRQTGGSYNEQFF. This chain links TRBV28 with TRBJ2-1; 7 positions agree with TRBD2. The germline CDR1 and CDR2 sequences are MDHEN and SYDVKM. The V gene end was trimmed by 6 bases and the J gene end by 0 bases; junction bases not matched to a gene: 5. The CDR3 has 15 amino acids.